The present TCR beta chain was sequenced within a study of shared clonotypes between healthy human individuals. Per the study methods: Junction-only sequences without quality scores came from ImmunoSEQ, so filtering differed. Clones were read by immunoSEQ multiplex PCR, and TCRdb kept only the in-frame ones, dropping some. That table is the source of V, J and clone size, and D and trimming were worked out from the DNA. The profile shows about 1.1 million clones, around three quarters of them singletons. This clone came up a few times. The CDR3 totals 11 residues. Trimming pared 0 bases from V and 12 bases from J, leaving 11 bases between. Per germline, CDR1 DFQATT and CDR2 SNEGSKA (reference sequence).

The sequencing input was memory CD4+ T cells from PBMCs. Subset described: CD45RA-negative fraction. The chain couples TRBV20-1 to TRBJ1-1, with D hard to call. The TCR was taken from a man aged 18 to 29 in good health. Some clones in this sample may be carry-over from other donors' samples. CDR3 nucleotide sequence: TGCAGTGCTAGAGACCTCGACCATCCTTTCTTT. Translating it yields CSARDLDHPFF.